This record concerns one TCR beta chain sequence. This entry is derived from a study of shared clonotypes between healthy human individuals. Sequencing used immunoSEQ multiplex PCR; TCRdb keeps in-frame clones, though not all of them. The sample has approximately 2.4 million clones, approximately 94% seen once. Sequencing was carried out using naive CD4+ T cells sorted from blood. Indicated subset: CD45RA+ positively selected. This receptor was identified in a man between 18 and 29 years old in good health.

The CDR3 bases are TGTGCCAGCAGCCCACCTGAATGTACGCAGTATTTT. This encodes CASSPPECTQYF. V usage is TRBV7-3 and J usage is TRBJ2-3, with D unresolved. The CDR3 has 12 amino acids. Between the trimmed V and J ends, which lost 5 bases and 8 bases, there was a span of 11 bases. The germline V gene encodes CDR1 SGHTA and CDR2 FQGTGA.